Presented here are 31 T cell receptor beta chains from one specimen sequenced in a study of blood T cell repertoires in COVID-19. The method was immunoSEQ multiplex PCR; TCRdb's version includes in-frame clones alone and lacks a portion of them. The sample has more than 250,000 clones; over 80% are singletons. The sample consisted of peripheral blood. The source is a woman aged 45 to 65 with COVID-19, enrolled during active disease.

CDR3 amino acids: CASGLGQTYEQYF. The DNA of the CDR3 is TGTGCCAGCGGGCTGGGACAAACCTACGAGCAGTACTTC. The rearrangement joins TRBV5-8 to TRBJ2-7; D is perhaps TRBD1 (6 bases). Germline CDR1 reads SGHTS; CDR2 reads YDEGEE. The CDR3 consists of 13 residues. The V gene lost 7 bases and the J gene lost 2 bases, with 13 bases spanning the gap.

CDR3 residues: CSVVFGQIYNEQFF. CDR3 in DNA: TGCAGCGTTGTATTCGGACAGATTTACAATGAGCAGTTCTTC. The V gene is TRBV29-1, the J gene TRBJ2-1, with D maybe TRBD1 (6 bases). The CDR3 runs 14 residues. In germline, CDR1 is SQVTM, CDR2 ANQGSEA. Trimming took off 4 bases at V and 4 bases at J, with 14 bases between the two ends.

The J gene is TRBJ2-3, the V gene TRBV24-1; 16 bases are shared with TRBD2. This CDR3 region has 17 residues. After removal of 7 bases from V and 5 bases from J, the junction contained 8 bases not matched to a gene. Germline lookup yields CDR1 KGHDR and CDR2 SFDVKD. DNA for the CDR3: TGTGCCACCAGCCACGCGGGACTAGCGGGAGGGATAGATACGCAGTATTTT. Translation gives CATSHAGLAGGIDTQYF.

The rearrangement uses TRBV2 and TRBJ2-2; 8 nucleotides agree with TRBD1. The CDR3 totals 14 residues. Germline CDR1 is SNHLY and CDR2 is FYNNEI. The V and J ends lost 9 bases and 0 bases, in that order; junction bases with no gene match: 3. The CDR3 region is CASLGQANTGELFF. CDR3 nucleotide sequence: TGTGCCAGTCTGGGACAGGCGAACACCGGGGAGCTGTTTTTT.

V usage is TRBV3-1 (or the pseudogene TRBV3-2) and J usage is TRBJ2-3; a possible D gene is TRBD1 (5 bases). Germline-derived CDR1 and CDR2 are LGHDT and YNNKEL (reference sequence). With 1 base removed from V and 4 bases from J, the gap between germline ends came to 9 bases. The CDR3 covers 14 residues. This chain's CDR3 is CASSQVQGSDTQYF. Here the CDR3 DNA reads TGTGCCAGCAGCCAAGTGCAGGGCTCAGATACGCAGTATTTT.

This chain links TRBV10-1 with TRBJ2-1; TRBD1 is a possible D gene (5 bases). CDR3 length: 11 amino acids. The V end lost 7 bases, the J end lost 9 bases, and 10 bases lay between the germline ends. Looked up from germline, CDR1 is WNHNN and CDR2 is SYGVQD (reference sequence). As DNA, the CDR3 is TGCGCCAGCAAGGGGTTTGGTGAGCAGTTCTTC. Protein product: CASKGFGEQFF.

This clone occurred a few times. This chain uses TRBV4-2 with TRBJ2-7, with 14 nucleotides matching TRBD2. Unmatched junction bases numbered 3, after V lost 1 base and J lost 1 base. Looked up from germline, CDR1 is LGHNA and CDR2 is YNFKEQ. The CDR3 is made up of 17 amino acids. The CDR3 nucleotides are TGTGCCAGCAGCCAAGTCGGACTAGCGGGAGGATCCTACGAGCAGTACTTC. Translation gives CASSQVGLAGGSYEQYF.

The V call is TRBV24-1, the J call TRBJ1-1; weak D call: TRBD1 (6 bases). This CDR3 contains 14 residues. V lost 6 bases to trimming and J lost 1 base, with 11 bases between them. The V gene's germline CDR1 is KGHDR and CDR2 SFDVKD. This chain's CDR3 is CATSTTGGNTEAFF. CDR3 coding DNA: TGTGCCACCAGTACGACAGGCGGGAACACTGAAGCTTTCTTT.

The gene calls are TRBV9 and TRBJ1-5; 8 bases fit TRBD1. Germline V CDR1 and CDR2: SGDLS, YYNGEE. The CDR3 covers 14 residues. Trimming took 3 bases from V and 5 from J; bases not matched to a gene: 4. CDR3 residues: CASSGTGWDQPQHF. The CDR3 DNA reads as TGTGCCAGCAGCGGGACAGGGTGGGATCAGCCCCAGCATTTT.

The rearrangement joins TRBV7-2 to TRBJ2-1; tentatively, D is TRBD1 (6 bases). Germline CDR1 is SGHTA and CDR2 is FQGNSA. The CDR3 sequence is 15 residues long. The V and J ends lost 5 bases and 2 bases respectively, with 13 bases between them. In DNA form, the CDR3 reads TGTGCCAGCAGCCTACAGGGTTCCGCCTACAATGAGCAGTTCTTC. Its translation is CASSLQGSAYNEQFF.

The V gene is TRBV10-3, the J gene TRBJ1-2; maybe TRBD1 (5 bases). This CDR3 region has 11 residues. Trimming left V 3 bases short and J 8 bases short, with 7 bases between. Germline V CDR1 and CDR2: ENHRY, SYGVKD. CDR3 in amino acids: CAISEGAGYTF. Here the CDR3 DNA reads TGTGCCATCAGTGAAGGGGCGGGCTACACCTTC.

V and J are TRBV5-1 and TRBJ2-1; the match to TRBD1 covers 9 bases. CDR3 length equals 14 residues. With 6 bases clipped from V and 9 bases from J, the junction kept 10 bases outside the gene matches. Germline-derived CDR1 and CDR2 are SGHRS and YFSETQ. DNA of the CDR3: TGCGCCAGCAACAGGGGGCCGACCGGCACTGAGCAGTTCTTC. Translating it yields CASNRGPTGTEQFF.

A word on this clone: Other DNA sequences in the same sample also yield this CDR3. The V gene is TRBV5-1, the J gene TRBJ1-1; D is uncertain. V gave up 2 bases and J gave up 1 base, with 9 bases separating them. Germline V gives CDR1 SGHRS, CDR2 YFSETQ. The CDR3 covers 14 residues. CDR3 sequence reads: CASSLTGGNTEAFF. For the CDR3, the DNA is TGCGCCAGCAGCTTAACGGGAGGGAACACTGAAGCTTTCTTT.

This chain links TRBV6-5 with TRBJ1-4; weak D call: TRBD1 (5 bases). The V gene's germline CDR1 is MNHEY and CDR2 SVGAGI. V was shortened by 7 bases and J by 8 bases, with 20 bases between the two germline ends. The CDR3 runs to 15 residues. The chain's CDR3 is CASTELGGAREKLFF. The CDR3 bases are TGTGCCAGCACCGAATTAGGAGGGGCGCGGGAAAAACTGTTTTTT.

J is TRBJ2-3 and V is TRBV20-1; 9 bases map to TRBD2. The CDR3 loop spans 13 amino acids. V shed 3 bases, J shed 4 bases, and the junction held 2 bases outside the gene matches. Germline CDR1 is DFQATT and CDR2 is SNEGSKA (reference sequence). The CDR3 loop is CSASSGSADTQYF. The CDR3 DNA reads as TGCAGTGCTAGTAGCGGGAGTGCAGATACGCAGTATTTT.

This chain connects TRBV25-1 to TRBJ2-5; tentative D call: TRBD1 (6 bases). Germline V CDR1 and CDR2: MGHDK, SYGVNS. This CDR3 has 16 amino acids. V was cut by 3 bases and J by 2 bases, with 16 bases left in between. The DNA for the CDR3 is TGTGCCAGCAGTGAGGCGACAGGCCGAATGCAAGAGACCCAGTACTTC. Encoded protein: CASSEATGRMQETQYF.

The chain is built from TRBV14 and TRBJ1-4; tentatively, D is TRBD1 (6 bases). There are 15 residues in the CDR3. Looked up from germline, CDR1 is SGHDN and CDR2 is FVKESK. V was shortened by 2 bases and J by 2 bases, with 9 bases between the two germline ends. CDR3 coding DNA: TGTGCCAGCAGCCAACGTACAGGGACTAATGAAAAACTGTTTTTT. This translates into CASSQRTGTNEKLFF.

In this sample, this clone turned up once. This rearrangement joins TRBV7-2 to TRBJ1-1; D ambiguous. With 7 bases removed from V and 10 bases from J, the gap between germline ends came to 22 bases. Germline V gives CDR1 SGHTA, CDR2 FQGNSA. This CDR3 region has 14 residues. CDR3 amino acids: CASILNWTPLAAFF. CDR3 DNA sequence: TGTGCCAGCATCCTGAACTGGACTCCCCTGGCAGCTTTCTTT.

This chain's CDR3 is CASSSLSIAVYNEQFF. The CDR3, as DNA: TGTGCCAGCAGCTCTCTGTCGATAGCGGTTTACAATGAGCAGTTCTTC. The rearrangement uses TRBV7-2 and TRBJ2-1, with D perhaps matching TRBD2 (6 bases). Trimming shortened V by 4 bases and J by 4 bases, and 17 bases separated the two germline ends. Germline V CDR1 and CDR2: SGHTA, FQGNSA. The CDR3 is 16 residues long.

This chain joins TRBV18 and TRBJ2-3; TRBD2 matches 8 bases. CDR1 is KGHSH, CDR2 LQKENI, per germline. The CDR3 loop spans 17 amino acids. Trimming at V came to 2 bases and at J to 2 bases, leaving 9 bases not matched to a gene. In nucleotides, the CDR3 is TGTGCCAGCTCACCAATTAGAAGCGGGAGCAACACAGATACGCAGTATTTT. Translated, it gives CASSPIRSGSNTDTQYF.

The V gene is TRBV10-1, the J gene TRBJ1-1; 11 positions agree with TRBD1. Trimming cost V 6 bases and J 8 bases; bases outside gene matches: 8. Germline values: CDR1 WNHNN, CDR2 SYGVQD (reference sequence). The CDR3 is made up of 14 amino acids. CDR3 in amino acids: CASSVGQGAKEAFF. CDR3 bases: TGCGCCAGCAGCGTCGGACAGGGGGCTAAGGAAGCTTTCTTT.

The chain carries TRBV7-2 and TRBJ1-1, with D unclear. Trimming pared 2 bases from V and 1 base from J, leaving 23 bases between. The CDR3 is made up of 19 amino acids. Germline V gene sequence: CDR1 SGHTA, CDR2 FQGNSA. The CDR3 reads CASSLWSGRVGSKNTEAFF. The CDR3 DNA sequence: TGTGCCAGCAGCTTATGGAGTGGGAGAGTGGGGAGTAAGAACACTGAAGCTTTCTTT. The full variable domain, in which reference TRBV7-2 and TRBJ1-1 provide the parts outside the CDR3, is GAGVSQSPSNKVTEKGKDVELRCDPISGHTALYWYRQSLGQGLEFLIYFQGNSAPDKSGLPSDRFSAERTGGSVSTLTIQRTQQEDSAVYLCASSLWSGRVGSKNTEAFFGQGTRLTVV.

The chain couples TRBV4-3 to TRBJ2-4, with 8 nucleotides matching TRBD2. V lost 1 base to trimming and J lost 1 base; unmatched junction nucleotides: 21. The CDR3 contains 22 residues. From germline, CDR1 is LGHNA and CDR2 YSLEER. CDR3 region: CASSQGLAGFPQNSGAKNIQYF. In DNA form, the CDR3 reads TGCGCCAGCAGCCAAGGGCTAGCGGGCTTCCCACAAAACTCGGGGGCCAAAAACATTCAGTACTTC.

V gene TRBV25-1 combines with J gene TRBJ2-7; D remains ambiguous. CDR1 and CDR2 (germline): MGHDK, SYGVNS. V shed 3 bases and J shed 3 bases, with 6 bases lying between them. This CDR3 contains 12 residues. This CDR3 reads CASSDPYYEQYF. DNA for the CDR3: TGTGCCAGCAGTGACCCTTACTACGAGCAGTACTTC.

V usage is TRBV4-1 and J usage is TRBJ2-7; 9 bases map to TRBD1. The J segment lost 5 bases and the V segment lost 3 bases, leaving 11 bases of the junction unmatched. Germline CDR1 and CDR2: MGHRA and YSYEKL. The CDR3 consists of 16 residues. CDR3: CASSQGPGQGFNEQYF. CDR3 nucleotide sequence: TGCGCCAGCAGCCAGGGACCGGGACAGGGTTTCAACGAGCAGTACTTC.

The CDR3 protein is CASSSTSGRSYNEQFF. The CDR3 DNA reads as TGCGCCAGCAGCTCGACTAGCGGGAGGTCCTACAATGAGCAGTTCTTC. V usage is TRBV5-1 and J usage is TRBJ2-1; 13 bases align to TRBD2. The junction had 1 base not matched to a gene; V was cut back by 3 bases and J by 1 base. This CDR3 spans 16 amino acids. The germline V gene has CDR1 SGHRS and CDR2 YFSETQ.

In DNA, the CDR3 is TGCGCCAGCAGTGAGTTTTACGAGCAGTACTTC. Translating it yields CASSEFYEQYF. The chain employs TRBV5-1 and TRBJ2-7; no firm D call. This CDR3 contains 11 residues. V was clipped by 5 bases and J by 4 bases, with 7 bases between them. Looked up from germline, CDR1 is SGHRS and CDR2 is YFSETQ.

This chain joins TRBV28 and TRBJ1-2, with 9 bases fitting TRBD1. V was clipped by 4 bases and J by 3 bases; unmatched bases: 12. Germline V gives CDR1 MDHEN, CDR2 SYDVKM. CDR3 size: 17 residues. This chain's CDR3 is CASSSPGQGSRDYGYTF. The CDR3 coding sequence is TGTGCCAGCAGTTCGCCGGGACAGGGTAGTCGGGACTATGGCTACACCTTC.

The chain employs TRBV6-1 and TRBJ2-1, with D tentatively TRBD2 (6 bases). CDR1 and CDR2 (germline): MNHNS, SASEGT. This CDR3 region has 17 residues. V gave up 4 bases and J gave up 6 bases, with 22 bases separating them. The CDR3 DNA sequence: TGTGCCAGCAGTGGTAGCGGAAGATCCGTTTCGTTCAATGAGCAGTTCTTC. The encoded protein is CASSGSGRSVSFNEQFF.

This chain joins TRBV6-6 and TRBJ2-1, with D perhaps TRBD2 (6 bases). CDR1 is MNHNY, CDR2 SVGAGI, per germline (reference sequence). The length of the CDR3 is 15 residues. Between the trimmed V and J ends, which lost 2 bases and 7 bases, there was a span of 15 bases. In DNA, the CDR3 is TGTGCCAGCAGTTACGCCAGCGGGCTTGGGAATGAGCAGTTCTTC. Translating gives CASSYASGLGNEQFF.

CDR3 bases: TGCAGCGTGAGTGGGCGGGTAGACACAGATACGCAGTATTTT. Translation gives CSVSGRVDTDTQYF. This chain connects TRBV29-1 to TRBJ2-3; tentative D call: TRBD2 (5 bases). V shed 6 bases and J shed 2 bases, with 15 bases lying between them. The CDR3 consists of 14 residues. Germline values: CDR1 SQVTM, CDR2 ANQGSEA.